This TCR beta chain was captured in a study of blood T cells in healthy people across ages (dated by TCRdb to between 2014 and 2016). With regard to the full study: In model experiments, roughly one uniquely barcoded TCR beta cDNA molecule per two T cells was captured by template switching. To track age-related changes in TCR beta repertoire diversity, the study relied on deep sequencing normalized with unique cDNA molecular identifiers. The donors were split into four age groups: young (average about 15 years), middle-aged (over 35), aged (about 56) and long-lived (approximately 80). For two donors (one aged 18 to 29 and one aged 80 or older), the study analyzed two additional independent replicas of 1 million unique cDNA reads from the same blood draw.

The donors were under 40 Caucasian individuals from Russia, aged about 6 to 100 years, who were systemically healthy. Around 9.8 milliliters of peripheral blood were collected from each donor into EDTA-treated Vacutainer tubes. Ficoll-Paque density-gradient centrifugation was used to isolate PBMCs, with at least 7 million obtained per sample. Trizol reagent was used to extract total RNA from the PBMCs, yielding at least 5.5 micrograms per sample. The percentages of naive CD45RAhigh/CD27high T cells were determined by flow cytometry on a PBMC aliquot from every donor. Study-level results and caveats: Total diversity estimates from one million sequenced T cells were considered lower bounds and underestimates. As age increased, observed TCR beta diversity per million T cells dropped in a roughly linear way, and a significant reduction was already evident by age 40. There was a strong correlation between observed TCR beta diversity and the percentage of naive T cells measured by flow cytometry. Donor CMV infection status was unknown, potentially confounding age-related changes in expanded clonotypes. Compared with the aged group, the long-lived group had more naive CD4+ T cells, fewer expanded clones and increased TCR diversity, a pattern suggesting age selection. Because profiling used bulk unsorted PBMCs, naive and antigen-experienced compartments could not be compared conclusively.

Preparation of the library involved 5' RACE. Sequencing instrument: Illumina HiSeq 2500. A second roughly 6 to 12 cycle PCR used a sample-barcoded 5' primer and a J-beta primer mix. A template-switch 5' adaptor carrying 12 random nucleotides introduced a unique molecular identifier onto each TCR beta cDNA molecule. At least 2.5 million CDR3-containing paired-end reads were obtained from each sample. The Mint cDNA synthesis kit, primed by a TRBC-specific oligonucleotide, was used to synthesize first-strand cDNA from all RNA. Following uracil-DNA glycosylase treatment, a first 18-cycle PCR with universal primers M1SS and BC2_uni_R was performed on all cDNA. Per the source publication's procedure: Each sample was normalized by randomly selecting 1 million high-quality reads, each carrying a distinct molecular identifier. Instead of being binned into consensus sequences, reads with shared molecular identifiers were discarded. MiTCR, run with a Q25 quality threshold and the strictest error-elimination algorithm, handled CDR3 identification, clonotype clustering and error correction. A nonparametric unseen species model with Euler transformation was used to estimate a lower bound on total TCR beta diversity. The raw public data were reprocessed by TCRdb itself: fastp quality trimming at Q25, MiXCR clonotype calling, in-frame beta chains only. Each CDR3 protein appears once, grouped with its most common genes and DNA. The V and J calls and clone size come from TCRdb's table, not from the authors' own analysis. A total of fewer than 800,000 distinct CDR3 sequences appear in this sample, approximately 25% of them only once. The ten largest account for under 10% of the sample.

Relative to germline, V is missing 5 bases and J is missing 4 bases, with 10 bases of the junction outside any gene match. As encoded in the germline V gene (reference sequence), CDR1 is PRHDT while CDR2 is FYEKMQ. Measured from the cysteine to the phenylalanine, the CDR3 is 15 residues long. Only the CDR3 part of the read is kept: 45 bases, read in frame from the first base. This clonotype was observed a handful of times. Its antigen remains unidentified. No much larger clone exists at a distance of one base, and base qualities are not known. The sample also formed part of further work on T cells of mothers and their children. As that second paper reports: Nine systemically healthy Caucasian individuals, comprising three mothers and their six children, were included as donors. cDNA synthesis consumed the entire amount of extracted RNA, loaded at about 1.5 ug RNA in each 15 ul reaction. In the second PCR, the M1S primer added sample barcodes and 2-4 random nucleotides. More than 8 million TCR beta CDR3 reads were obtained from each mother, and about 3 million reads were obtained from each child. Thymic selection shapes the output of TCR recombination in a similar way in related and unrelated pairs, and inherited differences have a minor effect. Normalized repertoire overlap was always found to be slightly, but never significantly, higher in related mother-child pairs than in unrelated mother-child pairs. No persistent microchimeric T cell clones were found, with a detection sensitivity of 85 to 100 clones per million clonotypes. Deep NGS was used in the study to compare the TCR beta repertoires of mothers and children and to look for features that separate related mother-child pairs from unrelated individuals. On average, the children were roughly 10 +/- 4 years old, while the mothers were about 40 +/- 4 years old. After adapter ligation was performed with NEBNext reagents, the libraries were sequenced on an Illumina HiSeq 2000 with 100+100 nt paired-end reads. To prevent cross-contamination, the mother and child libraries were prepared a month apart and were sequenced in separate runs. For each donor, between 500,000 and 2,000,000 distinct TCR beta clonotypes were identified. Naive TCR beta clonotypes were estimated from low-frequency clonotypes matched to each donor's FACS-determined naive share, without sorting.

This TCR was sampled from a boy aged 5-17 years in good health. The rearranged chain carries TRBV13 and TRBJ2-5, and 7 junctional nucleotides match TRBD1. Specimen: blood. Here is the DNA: TGTGCCAGCAGCGCCGGGGACAGCCCAGTAGAGACCCAGTACTTC. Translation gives CASSAGDSPVETQYF.